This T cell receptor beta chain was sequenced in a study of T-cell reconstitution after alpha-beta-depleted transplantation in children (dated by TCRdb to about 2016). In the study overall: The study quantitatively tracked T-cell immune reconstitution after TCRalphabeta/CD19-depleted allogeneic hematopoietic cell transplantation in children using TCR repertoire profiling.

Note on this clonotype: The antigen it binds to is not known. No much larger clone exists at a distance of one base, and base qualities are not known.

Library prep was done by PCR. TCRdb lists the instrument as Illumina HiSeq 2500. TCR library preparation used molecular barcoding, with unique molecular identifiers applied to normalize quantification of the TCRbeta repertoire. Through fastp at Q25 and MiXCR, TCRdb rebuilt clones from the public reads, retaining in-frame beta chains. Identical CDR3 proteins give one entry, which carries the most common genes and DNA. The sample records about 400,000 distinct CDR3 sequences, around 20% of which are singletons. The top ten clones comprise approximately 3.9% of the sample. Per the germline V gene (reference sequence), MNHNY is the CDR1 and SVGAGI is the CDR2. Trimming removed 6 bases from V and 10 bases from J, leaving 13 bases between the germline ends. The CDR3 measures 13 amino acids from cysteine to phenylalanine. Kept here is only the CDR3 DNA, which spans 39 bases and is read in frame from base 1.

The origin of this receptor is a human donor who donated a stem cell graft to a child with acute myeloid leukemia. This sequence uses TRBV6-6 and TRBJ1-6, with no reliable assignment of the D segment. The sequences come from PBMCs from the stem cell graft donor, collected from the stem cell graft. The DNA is TGTGCCAGCAGCCCCCGAGGGAACTCACCCCTCCACTTT. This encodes CASSPRGNSPLHF.